This T cell receptor beta chain was obtained from a study of T cells in Graves' hyperthyroidism and ophthalmopathy. This clonotype appeared a single time. The antigen is unknown. Amplification yielded TCR beta CDR3 regions, with RNA transcripts as the source. HTBI primers drove first-round RT-PCR of the TCR CDR3. TCRdb used MiXCR to reprocess the multiplex PCR reads, holding one entry per CDR3 protein. The profile shows about 350,000 distinct CDR3 sequences, 15% to 20% of them singletons. Notes on the study in general: Ophthalmopathy got predicted by the model a median approximately 6 months before its onset.

The CDR3 consists of 17 residues. Germline values: CDR1 SQVTM, CDR2 ANQGSEA. Deletions cut 6 bases from V and 0 bases from J, with 23 bases between. This receptor was obtained from a woman in her thirties or forties with Graves' ophthalmopathy. V and J are TRBV29-1 and TRBJ1-1, with a possible D match to TRBD1 (5 bases). Sequences were obtained from blood. CDR3 coding DNA: TGCAGCGTCGTAAAACTCGACAGACGAGCTTTGAACACTGAAGCTTTCTTT. It specifies CSVVKLDRRALNTEAFF.